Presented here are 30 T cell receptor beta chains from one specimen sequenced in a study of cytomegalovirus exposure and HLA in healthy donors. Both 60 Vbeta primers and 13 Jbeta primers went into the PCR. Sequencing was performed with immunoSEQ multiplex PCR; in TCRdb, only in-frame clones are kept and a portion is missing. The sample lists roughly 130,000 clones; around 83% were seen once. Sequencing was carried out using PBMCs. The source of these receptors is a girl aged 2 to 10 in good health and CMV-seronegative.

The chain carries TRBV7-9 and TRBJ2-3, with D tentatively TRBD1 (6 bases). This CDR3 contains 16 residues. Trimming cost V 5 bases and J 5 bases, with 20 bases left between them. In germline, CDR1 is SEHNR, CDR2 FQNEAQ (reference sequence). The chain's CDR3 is CASSALHREIVDTQYF. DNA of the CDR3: TGTGCCAGCAGCGCCCTACACAGGGAAATCGTAGATACGCAGTATTTT.

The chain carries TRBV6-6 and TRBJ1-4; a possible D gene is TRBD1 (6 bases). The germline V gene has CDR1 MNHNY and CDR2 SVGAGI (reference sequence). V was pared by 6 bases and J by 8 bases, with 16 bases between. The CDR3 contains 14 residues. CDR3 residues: CASRRGAVEEKLFF. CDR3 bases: TGTGCCAGCAGGCGGGGGGCGGTAGAGGAAAAACTGTTTTTT.

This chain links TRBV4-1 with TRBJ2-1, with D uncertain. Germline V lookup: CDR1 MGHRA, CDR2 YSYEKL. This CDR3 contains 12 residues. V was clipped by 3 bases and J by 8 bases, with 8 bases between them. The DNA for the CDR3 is TGCGCCAGCAGCCATGTCCGGGATGAGCAGTTCTTC. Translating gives CASSHVRDEQFF.

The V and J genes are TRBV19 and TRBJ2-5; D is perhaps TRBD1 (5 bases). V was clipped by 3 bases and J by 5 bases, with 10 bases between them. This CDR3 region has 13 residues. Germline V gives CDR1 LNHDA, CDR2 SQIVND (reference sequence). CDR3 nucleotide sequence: TGTGCCAGTAGTATGGACCCAGGGGAGACCCAGTACTTC. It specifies CASSMDPGETQYF.

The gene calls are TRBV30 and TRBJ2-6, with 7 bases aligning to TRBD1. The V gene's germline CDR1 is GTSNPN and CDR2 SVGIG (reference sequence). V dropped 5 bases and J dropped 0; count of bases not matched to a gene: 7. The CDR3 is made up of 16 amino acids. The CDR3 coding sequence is TGTGCCTGGGGATTAACAGGGGCCTCTGGGGCCAACGTCCTGACTTTC. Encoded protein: CAWGLTGASGANVLTF.

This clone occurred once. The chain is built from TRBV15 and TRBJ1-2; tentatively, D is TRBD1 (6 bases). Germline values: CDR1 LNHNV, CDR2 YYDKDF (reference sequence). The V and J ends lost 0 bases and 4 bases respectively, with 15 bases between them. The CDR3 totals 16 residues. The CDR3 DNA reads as TGTGCCACCAGCAGAGATCGGGGGGGCGATCGCTATGGCTACACCTTC. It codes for CATSRDRGGDRYGYTF.

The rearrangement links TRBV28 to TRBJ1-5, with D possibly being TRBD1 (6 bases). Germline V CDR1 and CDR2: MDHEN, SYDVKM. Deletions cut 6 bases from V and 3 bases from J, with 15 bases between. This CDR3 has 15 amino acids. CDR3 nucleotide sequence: TGTGCCAGCAGCCTAATGGACAGCCCCAATCAGCCCCAGCATTTT. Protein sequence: CASSLMDSPNQPQHF.

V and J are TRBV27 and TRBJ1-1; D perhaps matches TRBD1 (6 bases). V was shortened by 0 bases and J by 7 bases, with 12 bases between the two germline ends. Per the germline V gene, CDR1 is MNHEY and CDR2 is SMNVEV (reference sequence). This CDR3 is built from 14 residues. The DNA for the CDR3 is TGTGCCAGCAGTTTATCGCGTTTAGGGGGTGAAGCTTTCTTT. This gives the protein CASSLSRLGGEAFF.

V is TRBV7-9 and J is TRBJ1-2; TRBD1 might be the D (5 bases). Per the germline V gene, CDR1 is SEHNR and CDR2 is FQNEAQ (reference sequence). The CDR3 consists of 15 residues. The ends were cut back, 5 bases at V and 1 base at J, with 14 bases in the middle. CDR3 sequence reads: CASSPLWGGNYGYTF. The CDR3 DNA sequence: TGTGCCAGCAGCCCTCTTTGGGGGGGTAACTATGGCTACACCTTC.

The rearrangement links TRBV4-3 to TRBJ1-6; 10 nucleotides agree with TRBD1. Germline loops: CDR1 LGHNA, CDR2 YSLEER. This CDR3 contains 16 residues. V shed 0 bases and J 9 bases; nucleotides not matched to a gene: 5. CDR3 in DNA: TGCGCCAGCAGCCAAGAGAGCGGGACAGGGGCTTCACCCCTCCACTTT. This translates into CASSQESGTGASPLHF.

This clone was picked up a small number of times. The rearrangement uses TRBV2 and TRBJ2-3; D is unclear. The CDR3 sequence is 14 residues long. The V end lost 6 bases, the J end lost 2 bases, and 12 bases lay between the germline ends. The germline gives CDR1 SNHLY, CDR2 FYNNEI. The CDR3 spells CASRRQRTTDTQYF. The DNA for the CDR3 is TGTGCCAGCAGGCGGCAGAGAACCACAGATACGCAGTATTTT.

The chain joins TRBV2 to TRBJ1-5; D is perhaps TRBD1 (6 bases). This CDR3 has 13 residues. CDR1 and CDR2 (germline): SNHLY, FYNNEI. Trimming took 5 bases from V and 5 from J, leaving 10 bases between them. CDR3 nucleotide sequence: TGTGCCAGCAGTCGACAGGAGTATCAGCCCCAGCATTTT. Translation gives CASSRQEYQPQHF.

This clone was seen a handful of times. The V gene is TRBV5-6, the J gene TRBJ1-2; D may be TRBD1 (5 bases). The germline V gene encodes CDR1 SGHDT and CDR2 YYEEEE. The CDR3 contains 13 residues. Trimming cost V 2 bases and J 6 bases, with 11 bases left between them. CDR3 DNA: TGTGCCAGCAGCTTTCGGGGGAGAGATGGCTACACCTTC. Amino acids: CASSFRGRDGYTF.

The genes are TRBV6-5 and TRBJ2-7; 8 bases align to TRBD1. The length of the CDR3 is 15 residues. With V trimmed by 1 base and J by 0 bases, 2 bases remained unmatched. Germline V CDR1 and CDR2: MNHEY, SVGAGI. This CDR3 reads CASSYWGQDSYEQYF. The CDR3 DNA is TGTGCCAGCAGTTACTGGGGACAGGACTCCTACGAGCAGTACTTC.

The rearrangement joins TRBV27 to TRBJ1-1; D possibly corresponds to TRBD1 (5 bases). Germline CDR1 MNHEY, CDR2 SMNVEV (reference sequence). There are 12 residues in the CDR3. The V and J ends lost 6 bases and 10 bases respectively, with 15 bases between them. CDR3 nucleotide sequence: TGTGCCAGCAGCAACAGGCCCGGGGGAGCTTTCTTT. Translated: CASSNRPGGAFF.

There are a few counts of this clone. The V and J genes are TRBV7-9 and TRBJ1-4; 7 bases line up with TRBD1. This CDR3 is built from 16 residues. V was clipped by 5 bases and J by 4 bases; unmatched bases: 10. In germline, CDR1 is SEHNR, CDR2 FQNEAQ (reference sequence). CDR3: CASSPLRTGSNEKLFF. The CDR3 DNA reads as TGTGCCAGCAGCCCTCTACGGACAGGAAGTAATGAAAAACTGTTTTTT.

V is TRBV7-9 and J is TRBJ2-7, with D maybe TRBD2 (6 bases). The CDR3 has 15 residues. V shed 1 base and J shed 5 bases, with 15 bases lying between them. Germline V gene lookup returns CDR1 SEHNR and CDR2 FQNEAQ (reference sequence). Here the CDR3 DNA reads TGTGCCAGCAGCTTAGTTGGGTTTCGCGGGGACGAGCAGTACTTC. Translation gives CASSLVGFRGDEQYF.

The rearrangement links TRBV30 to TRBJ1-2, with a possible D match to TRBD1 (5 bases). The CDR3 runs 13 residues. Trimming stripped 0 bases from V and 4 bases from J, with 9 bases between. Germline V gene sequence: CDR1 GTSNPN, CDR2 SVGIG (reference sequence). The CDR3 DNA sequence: TGTGCCTGGAGTGTACGGGGGGGCTATGGCTACACCTTC. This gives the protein CAWSVRGGYGYTF.

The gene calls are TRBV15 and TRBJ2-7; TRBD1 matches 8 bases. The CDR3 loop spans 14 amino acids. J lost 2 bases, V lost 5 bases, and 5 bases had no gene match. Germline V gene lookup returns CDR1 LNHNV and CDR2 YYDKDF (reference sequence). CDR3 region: CATSGRQGPYEQYF. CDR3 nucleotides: TGTGCCACCAGCGGAAGACAGGGGCCCTACGAGCAGTACTTC.

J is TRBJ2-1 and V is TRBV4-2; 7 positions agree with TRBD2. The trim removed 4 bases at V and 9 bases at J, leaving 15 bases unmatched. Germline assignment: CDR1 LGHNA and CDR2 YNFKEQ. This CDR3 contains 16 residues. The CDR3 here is CASSLDSGIPQSEQFF. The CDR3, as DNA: TGTGCCAGCAGCCTCGACAGCGGGATCCCACAAAGTGAGCAGTTCTTC.

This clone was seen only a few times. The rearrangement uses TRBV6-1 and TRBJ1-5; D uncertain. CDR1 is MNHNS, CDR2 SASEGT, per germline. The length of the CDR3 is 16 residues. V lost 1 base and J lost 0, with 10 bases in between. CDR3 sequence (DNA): TGTGCCAGCAGTGAAGGGGCAGTTTATAGCAATCAGCCCCAGCATTTT. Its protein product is CASSEGAVYSNQPQHF.

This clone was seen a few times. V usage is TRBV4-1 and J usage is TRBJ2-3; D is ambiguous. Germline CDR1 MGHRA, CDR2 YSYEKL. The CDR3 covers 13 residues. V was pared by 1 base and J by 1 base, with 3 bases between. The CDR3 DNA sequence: TGCGCCAGCAGCCAAGCTGGCACAGATACGCAGTATTTT. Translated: CASSQAGTDTQYF.

CDR3 DNA sequence: TGTGCCAGCAGTAGAAGCAAAGCAAGCTACGAGCAGTACTTC. Translating gives CASSRSKASYEQYF. J is TRBJ2-7 and V is TRBV6-5; D is ambiguous. V lost 5 bases and J 3 bases, leaving 14 bases between the germline ends. The CDR3 has 14 residues. Germline V lookup: CDR1 MNHEY, CDR2 SVGAGI.

This CDR3 reads CSARGGALAADTQYF. The DNA for the CDR3 is TGCAGCGCCCGTGGGGGGGCACTTGCAGCAGATACGCAGTATTTT. The V call is TRBV29-1, the J call TRBJ2-3; weak D call: TRBD2 (7 bases). The CDR3 extends over 15 amino acids. Germline V lookup: CDR1 SQVTM, CDR2 ANQGSEA. The V end was cut by 7 bases, the J end by 4 bases, with 21 bases between.

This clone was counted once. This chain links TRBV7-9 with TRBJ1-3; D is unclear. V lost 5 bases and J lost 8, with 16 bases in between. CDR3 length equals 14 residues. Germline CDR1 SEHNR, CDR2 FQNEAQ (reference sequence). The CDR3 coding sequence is TGTGCCAGCAGCGATGCCGTCTCGGTGGACACCATATATTTT. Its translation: CASSDAVSVDTIYF.

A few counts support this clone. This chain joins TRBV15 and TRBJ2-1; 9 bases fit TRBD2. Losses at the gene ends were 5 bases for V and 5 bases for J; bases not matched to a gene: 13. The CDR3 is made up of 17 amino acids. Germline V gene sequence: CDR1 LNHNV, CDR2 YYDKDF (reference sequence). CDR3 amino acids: CATSVIGGGRAHNEQFF. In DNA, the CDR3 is TGTGCCACCAGCGTAATAGGAGGCGGGAGGGCCCACAATGAGCAGTTCTTC.

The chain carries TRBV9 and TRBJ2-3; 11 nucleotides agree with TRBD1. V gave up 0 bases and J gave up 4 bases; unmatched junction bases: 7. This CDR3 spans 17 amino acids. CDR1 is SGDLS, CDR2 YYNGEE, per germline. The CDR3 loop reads CASSVGGQGALPDTQYF. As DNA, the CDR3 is TGTGCCAGCAGCGTAGGTGGACAGGGGGCCCTCCCAGATACGCAGTATTTT.

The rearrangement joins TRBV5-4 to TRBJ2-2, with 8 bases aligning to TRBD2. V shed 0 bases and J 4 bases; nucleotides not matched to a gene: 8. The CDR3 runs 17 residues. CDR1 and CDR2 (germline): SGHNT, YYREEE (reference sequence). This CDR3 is CASSLAPVTSGTGELFF. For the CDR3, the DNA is TGTGCCAGCAGCTTGGCCCCCGTTACTAGCGGCACCGGGGAGCTGTTTTTT.

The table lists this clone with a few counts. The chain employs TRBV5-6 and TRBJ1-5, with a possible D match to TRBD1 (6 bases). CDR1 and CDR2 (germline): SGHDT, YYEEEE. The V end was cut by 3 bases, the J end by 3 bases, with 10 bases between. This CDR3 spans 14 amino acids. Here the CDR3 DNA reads TGTGCCAGCAGCTCGTACAGGGCCAATCAGCCCCAGCATTTT. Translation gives CASSSYRANQPQHF.

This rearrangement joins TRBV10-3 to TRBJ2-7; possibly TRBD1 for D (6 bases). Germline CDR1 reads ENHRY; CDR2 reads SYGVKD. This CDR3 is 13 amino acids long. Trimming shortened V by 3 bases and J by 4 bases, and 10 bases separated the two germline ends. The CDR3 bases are TGTGCCATCAGTGAATACGGACAGTACGAGCAGTACTTC. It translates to CAISEYGQYEQYF.